These T cell receptor beta chains were read from a single sample in a study of CD8+ T cells in alopecia areata. Profiling relied on immunoSEQ multiplex PCR, and the TCRdb table lists in-frame clones only, not all of them. The sample contains some 130,000 clones, approximately 49% of which appear only once. Material: CD8+ T cells sorted from blood, obtained at week 0. These receptors were obtained from a human donor with alopecia areata. CDR3s include the opening cysteine and the closing phenylalanine or tryptophan. A D gene is named only where the DNA matches it firmly. The listing skips clone size in some rows; elsewhere it reads once, few, many or a size class.

D gene,clone size,V gene,J gene,CDR3 protein,CDR3 DNA
TRBD2,-,TRBV6-5,TRBJ2-1,CASSYVAGGEYNEQFF,TGTGCCAGCAGTTACGTGGCGGGGGGCGAGTACAATGAGCAGTTCTTC
-,-,TRBV9,TRBJ1-1,CASGPDGGTEAFF,TGTGCCAGCGGCCCCGATGGGGGCACTGAAGCTTTCTTT
-,-,TRBV5-6,TRBJ2-7,CASSLETGSYEQYF,TGTGCCAGCAGCTTGGAAACAGGCTCTTACGAGCAGTACTTC
-,few,TRBV7-9,TRBJ1-1,CASSSALGGHTEAFF,TGTGCCAGCAGCTCCGCTTTGGGGGGACACACTGAAGCTTTCTTT
-,-,TRBV5-4,TRBJ1-4,CASSLGVPEKLFF,TGTGCCAGCAGCTTGGGAGTGCCGGAAAAACTGTTTTTT
-,-,TRBV5-4,TRBJ2-1,CASSLRGEPDNEQFF,TGTGCCAGCAGCTTGCGAGGGGAACCTGACAATGAGCAGTTCTTC
-,-,TRBV5-4,TRBJ2-5,CASSLDRSLETIETQYF,TGTGCCAGCAGCTTGGATAGGTCCCTTGAGACAATAGAGACCCAGTACTTC
-,-,TRBV10-3,TRBJ2-6,CAIWQSSGANVLTF,TGTGCCATTTGGCAGAGCTCTGGGGCCAACGTCCTGACTTTC
-,-,TRBV9,TRBJ1-1,CASSPAPGLNTEAFF,TGTGCCAGCAGCCCAGCCCCGGGGTTGAACACTGAAGCTTTCTTT
-,-,TRBV29-1,TRBJ2-7,CSVDGAGEQYF,TGCAGCGTTGACGGGGCTGGGGAGCAGTACTTC
TRBD1,-,TRBV25-1,TRBJ2-5,CASKTGLVETQYF,TGTGCCAGCAAGACAGGGCTAGTGGAGACCCAGTACTTC
-,-,TRBV2,TRBJ2-1,CAWLGHPHNEQFF,TGTGCCTGGTTGGGACACCCCCACAATGAGCAGTTCTTC
-,few,TRBV2,TRBJ1-1,CASSEVGKGTEAFF,TGTGCCAGCAGTGAAGTGGGCAAGGGCACTGAAGCTTTCTTT
-,-,TRBV29-1,TRBJ1-1,CSAIGGEAFF,TGCAGCGCTATTGGTGGTGAAGCTTTCTTT
-,-,TRBV27,TRBJ2-3,CASSTGAGTDTQYF,TGTGCCAGCTCCACGGGGGCCGGGACAGATACGCAGTATTTT
-,-,TRBV7-8,TRBJ2-6,CASSLETTGLLTSGANVLTF,TGTGCCAGCAGCTTAGAAACGACAGGCTTACTAACTTCTGGGGCCAACGTCCTGACTTTC
-,-,TRBV2,TRBJ2-7,CASSDPSVTYEQYF,TGTGCCAGCAGTGACCCCAGCGTTACCTACGAGCAGTACTTC
-,few,TRBV7-9,TRBJ2-2,CASSYFDTGELFF,TGTGCCAGCAGCTACTTCGACACCGGGGAGCTGTTTTTT
-,-,TRBV7-2,TRBJ2-7,CASSFEYEQYF,TGTGCCAGCAGCTTCGAATACGAGCAGTACTTC
-,-,TRBV29-1,TRBJ2-7,CSVKPHPYEQYF,TGCAGCGTTAAACCTCACCCCTACGAGCAGTACTTC
TRBD1,few,TRBV27,TRBJ1-5,CATGGNQPQHF,TGTGCCACAGGGGGGAATCAGCCCCAGCATTTT
TRBD1,-,TRBV27,TRBJ2-5,CASSLVGTGEETQYF,TGTGCCAGCAGTTTGGTCGGGACAGGGGAAGAGACCCAGTACTTC
TRBD2,few,TRBV7-2,TRBJ2-3,CASSLVPGGQDTQYF,TGTGCCAGCAGCTTAGTTCCGGGGGGGCAAGATACGCAGTATTTT
-,-,TRBV29-1,TRBJ2-7,CSVVGDGSEQYF,TGCAGCGTTGTTGGGGATGGCAGCGAGCAGTACTTC
-,-,TRBV13,TRBJ2-1,CASSARESVEQFF,TGTGCCAGCAGCGCCAGGGAGTCAGTTGAGCAGTTCTTC
TRBD2,few,TRBV6-1,TRBJ2-7,CATTGGGAGYEQYF,TGTGCCACCACGGGGGGGGGCGCAGGCTACGAGCAGTACTTC
-,-,TRBV7-9,TRBJ1-2,CASRMEDRVYGYTF,TGTGCCAGCAGGATGGAGGACAGAGTCTATGGCTACACCTTC
-,-,TRBV5-1,TRBJ2-6,CASFGANVLTF,TGCGCCTCCTTCGGGGCCAACGTCCTGACTTTC
-,-,TRBV4-3,TRBJ2-1,CASSQTSFYNEQFF,TGCGCCAGCAGCCAAACAAGTTTTTACAATGAGCAGTTCTTC
TRBD2,few,TRBV29-1,TRBJ2-5,CSVRGGFGTQYF,TGCAGCGTGCGGGGGGGTTTTGGGACCCAGTACTTC
-,few,TRBV6-5,TRBJ2-1,CASSYDSGRNEQFF,TGTGCCAGCAGTTACGATTCAGGGAGGAATGAGCAGTTCTTC
TRBD2,-,TRBV4-2,TRBJ2-1,CASSQGLAGGVNEQFF,TGTGCCAGCAGCCAGGGACTAGCGGGGGGGGTTAATGAGCAGTTCTTC
TRBD2,few,TRBV6-4,TRBJ2-5,CASSDSAGGHETQYF,TGTGCCAGCAGTGACTCAGCGGGGGGGCATGAGACCCAGTACTTC
-,-,TRBV7-2,TRBJ2-3,CASSLVRTDTQYF,TGTGCCAGCAGCTTAGTCCGCACAGATACGCAGTATTTT
-,few,TRBV19,TRBJ2-7,CASSTTYEQYF,TGTGCCAGTAGTACCACCTACGAGCAGTACTTC
TRBD1,-,TRBV6-5,TRBJ2-3,CASSYGTGIPDTQYF,TGTGCCAGCAGTTACGGGACAGGGATTCCAGATACGCAGTATTTT
TRBD2,many,TRBV6-4,TRBJ2-1,CASSGLAGGNEQFF,TGTGCCAGCAGTGGACTAGCGGGGGGCAATGAGCAGTTCTTC
-,-,TRBV18,TRBJ2-3,CASSPVPPSTDTQYF,TGTGCCAGCTCACCCGTTCCCCCTAGCACAGATACGCAGTATTTT
-,-,TRBV2,TRBJ1-5,CASSEPRAPGGMGNQPQHF,TGTGCCAGCAGTGAACCTAGGGCGCCGGGGGGCATGGGCAATCAGCCCCAGCATTTT
-,-,TRBV2,TRBJ1-3,CASVDGAGNTIYF,TGTGCCAGCGTCGATGGAGCTGGAAACACCATATATTTT
-,-,TRBV9,TRBJ2-7,CASSVATGYEQYF,TGTGCCAGCAGCGTAGCTACGGGTTACGAGCAGTACTTC
-,-,TRBV6-6,TRBJ1-1,CATGTDEDEAFF,TGTGCAACCGGGACGGACGAGGATGAAGCTTTCTTT
TRBD1,-,TRBV4-3,TRBJ2-7,CASSQDVGQGETYEQYF,TGCGCCAGCAGCCAAGACGTTGGACAGGGAGAAACCTACGAGCAGTACTTC
-,few,TRBV7-9,TRBJ2-5,CASSLQGDLQETQYF,TGTGCCAGCAGCTTACAGGGAGACCTTCAAGAGACCCAGTACTTC
-,few,TRBV27,TRBJ1-6,CASSLGSVAPLHF,TGTGCCAGCAGTTTAGGGAGCGTGGCACCCCTCCACTTT
-,once,TRBV7-9,TRBJ2-7,CASSLGQGRTYEQYF,TGTGCCAGCAGCTTAGGCCAGGGAAGGACCTACGAGCAGTACTTC
TRBD1,few,TRBV29-1,TRBJ1-1,CSSITDRGAFF,TGCAGCTCCATAACTGACAGGGGAGCTTTCTTT
-,-,TRBV4-1,TRBJ2-5,CASSQDRGLETQYF,TGCGCCAGCAGCCAAGATAGAGGGTTGGAGACCCAGTACTTC
-,-,TRBV7-9,TRBJ1-2,CASSPTANGLYGYTF,TGTGCCAGCAGCCCGACTGCCAACGGCCTCTATGGCTACACCTTC
-,-,TRBV11-2,TRBJ2-5,CASSFTGYQETQYF,TGTGCCAGCAGCTTTACAGGGTACCAAGAGACCCAGTACTTC
-,-,TRBV23-1,TRBJ1-1,CASSQSNGGTEAFF,TGCGCCAGCAGTCAATCGAATGGGGGTACTGAAGCTTTCTTT